Listed below are T cell receptor beta chains from one sample, sequenced in a study of blood T cells in healthy people across ages. TCRdb analysed the 5' RACE reads with MiXCR anew, one entry per CDR3 protein. Of 800,000 to 1,000,000 distinct CDR3 sequences in the sample, roughly 43% were seen once. Sequencing was carried out using blood. Every receptor here comes from a man aged 25-45 years in good health. Both conserved end residues are part of each CDR3. Each record gives: clone size, D gene, V gene, J gene, CDR3 DNA, CDR3 protein. The D gene is left open where the match is weak. The size of a clone is reported for some rows only, either as once, few or many, or as a class for expanded clones.

-	-	TRBV28	TRBJ2-1	TGTGCCAGCAGTTTGCTCCAGGGAGGCAGGGATGAGCAGTTCTTC	CASSLLQGGRDEQFF
few	-	TRBV7-9	TRBJ1-2	TGTGCCAGCAGCTTACGCGCAGGAGTCTATGGCTACACCTTC	CASSLRAGVYGYTF
-	-	TRBV20-1	TRBJ2-1	TGCAGTGCTCCCACCGGGACCATGGGGAATGAGCAGTTCTTC	CSAPTGTMGNEQFF
few	TRBD1	TRBV29-1	TRBJ2-7	TGCAGCGTTGAAGGGGGACAATGGGACAGGGACGACGAGCAGTACTTC	CSVEGGQWDRDDEQYF
-	-	TRBV6-2/TRBV6-3	TRBJ1-5	TGTGCCAGCAGTTACTCGGGAGGGCCCCAGCATTTT	CASSYSGGPQHF
-	TRBD1	TRBV10-3	TRBJ2-1	TGTGCCATCAGTGGACAGGGGTACAATGAGCAGTTCTTC	CAISGQGYNEQFF
few	TRBD2	TRBV5-1	TRBJ2-1	TGCGCCAGCAGCTTGACTAGCGGGGGGGCTGAGCAGTTCTTC	CASSLTSGGAEQFF
-	-	TRBV28	TRBJ2-2	TGTGCCAGCACCCACTCCGGGGAGCTGTTTTTT	CASTHSGELFF
-	TRBD2	TRBV20-1	TRBJ2-3	TGCAGTGCTAGATTTACTAGCGGGATTCTCACAGATACGCAGTATTTT	CSARFTSGILTDTQYF
-	-	TRBV4-1	TRBJ2-1	TGCGCCAGCAGCCAAGAGACGTCTGCGACGGAGCAGTTCTTC	CASSQETSATEQFF
few	-	TRBV7-2	TRBJ1-4	TGTGCCAGCAGCTCGACGGGACGGATTAATGAAAAACTGTTTTTT	CASSSTGRINEKLFF
few	TRBD1	TRBV20-1	TRBJ2-7	TGCAGTGCTAAGGGACAGACAGACTACGAGCAGTACTTC	CSAKGQTDYEQYF
-	-	TRBV20-1	TRBJ1-5	TGCAGTGCACACAGGGTTGGGGGCAATCAGCCCCAGCATTTT	CSAHRVGGNQPQHF
-	TRBD1	TRBV3-1	TRBJ1-1	TGTGCCAGCACCCAATGGACAGGAGGAATGAACACCGAAGCTTTCTTT	CASTQWTGGMNTEAFF
-	-	TRBV7-2	TRBJ2-3	TGTGCCAGCAGCTTAGGGAGGGCAGGGCTCACAGATACGCAGTATTTT	CASSLGRAGLTDTQYF
-	-	TRBV28	TRBJ2-1	TGTGCCAGCAGTTTATGGGATGGGATGGAACCGGGACACCTGTCCTACAATGAGCAGTTCTTC	CASSLWDGMEPGHLSYNEQFF
-	-	TRBV24-1	TRBJ2-1	TGTGCCACCAGTGATTTCTCCCGGAGCTCCTACAATGAGCAGTTCTTC	CATSDFSRSSYNEQFF
-	-	TRBV18	TRBJ2-5	TGTGCCAGCTCACCAGACACCGCGGAGTCCCAGTACTTC	CASSPDTAESQYF
-	-	TRBV20-1	TRBJ2-2	TGCAGTGCTAGGGGCGTTACCACCACCGGGGAGCTGTTTTTT	CSARGVTTTGELFF
-	-	TRBV6-2/TRBV6-3	TRBJ2-1	TGTGCCAGCAAAGACGACTACAATGAGCAGTTCTTC	CASKDDYNEQFF